Here is one T cell receptor (beta chain) with its context. This CDR3 comprises 14 residues. With 0 bases removed from V and 5 bases from J, the gap between germline ends came to 10 bases. In germline, CDR1 is MGHRA, CDR2 YSYEKL. 60 Vbeta and 13 Jbeta primers were used in PCR. The protocol was immunoSEQ multiplex PCR, while the TCRdb copy is restricted to in-frame clones and leaves out a portion. The table lists some 130,000 clones, roughly three quarters of them singletons. This sample was included in a study of cytomegalovirus exposure and HLA in healthy donors. Sequences were obtained from PBMCs. The TCR was taken from a man younger than 35 in good health and CMV-seronegative. The chain uses TRBV4-1 and TRBJ2-5; D is ambiguous. The CDR3 protein is CASSQEGKDETQYF. CDR3 nucleotides: TGCGCCAGCAGCCAAGAGGGCAAAGACGAGACCCAGTACTTC.